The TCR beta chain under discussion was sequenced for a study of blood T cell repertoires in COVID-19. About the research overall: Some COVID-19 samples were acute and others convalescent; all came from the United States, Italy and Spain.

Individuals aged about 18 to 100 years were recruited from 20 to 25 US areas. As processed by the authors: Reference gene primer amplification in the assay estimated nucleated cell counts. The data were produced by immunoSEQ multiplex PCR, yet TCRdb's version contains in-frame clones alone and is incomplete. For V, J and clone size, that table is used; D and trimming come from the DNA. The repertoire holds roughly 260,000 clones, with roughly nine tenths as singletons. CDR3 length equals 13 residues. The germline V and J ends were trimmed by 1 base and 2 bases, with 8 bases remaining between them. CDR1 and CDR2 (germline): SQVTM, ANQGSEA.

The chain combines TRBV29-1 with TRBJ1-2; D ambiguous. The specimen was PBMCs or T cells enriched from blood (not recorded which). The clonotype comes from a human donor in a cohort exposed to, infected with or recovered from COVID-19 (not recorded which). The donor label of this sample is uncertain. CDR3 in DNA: TGCAGCGTTGAAGGTGCAGCGAACTATGGCTACACCTTC. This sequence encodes CSVEGAANYGYTF.